Listed below are T cell receptor beta chains from one sample, sequenced in a study of cytomegalovirus exposure and HLA in healthy donors. This table comes from immunoSEQ multiplex PCR, and its TCRdb copy is limited to in-frame clones, with some not included. The sample has fewer than 200,000 clones, around 84% seen once. The sample comprised PBMCs. The receptors were sampled from a man between 18 and 35 years old in good health and CMV-seropositive. The CDR3 runs from the conserved cysteine through the conserved F or W. A D gene is named only where the DNA matches it firmly. Clone size, where shown, is once, few, many, or a class for clones that have expanded.

TGTGCCAGCAGCTCACAGGGGGCCGGCACTGAAGCTTTCTTT	CASSSQGAGTEAFF	TRBD1	.	TRBV11-3	TRBJ1-1
TGTGCCTGGCAGACAGGGGGCACCGGGGAGCTGTTTTTT	CAWQTGGTGELFF	TRBD1	.	TRBV30	TRBJ2-2
TGTGCCAGCAGTCCCGGGACTAGCGGGACCTCCTACGAGCAGTACTTC	CASSPGTSGTSYEQYF	TRBD2	.	TRBV27	TRBJ2-7
TGTGCCGGCCTCCAGAAGGGGGCCAACGTCCTGACTTTC	CAGLQKGANVLTF	.	.	TRBV2	TRBJ2-6
TGTGCCAGCAGAGAGCAGACAGGGGGAGGTACTGAAGCTTTCTTT	CASREQTGGGTEAFF	TRBD1	once	TRBV6-5	TRBJ1-1
TGTGCCAGCATCTTAAGGGGTGCCGGGACAGGGTACTACGAGCAGTACTTC	CASILRGAGTGYYEQYF	TRBD1	.	TRBV11-2	TRBJ2-7
TGTGCCAGCAGAGGGCCCGGGGGGGCCGGGGAGCAGTTCTTC	CASRGPGGAGEQFF	TRBD2	.	TRBV6-5	TRBJ2-1
TGCGCCAGCAGCCTAACTAGCGGGGATGCAGATACGCAGTATTTT	CASSLTSGDADTQYF	TRBD2	.	TRBV4-1	TRBJ2-3
TGTGCCAGTAGTATATCGACAGTGGGATTTAGCAATCAGCCCCAGCATTTT	CASSISTVGFSNQPQHF	.	.	TRBV19	TRBJ1-5
TGTGCCAGCAGCCCGGGGGACAGGTCCTACGAGCAGTACTTC	CASSPGDRSYEQYF	TRBD1	.	TRBV7-2	TRBJ2-7
TGTGCCAGCAGCTTTAGCGGGGTCGAGACCCAGTACTTC	CASSFSGVETQYF	TRBD2	.	TRBV5-4	TRBJ2-5
TGTGCCAGCTCACCTACCCGGGGGGCTATCGAAAAACTGTTTTTT	CASSPTRGAIEKLFF	.	.	TRBV18	TRBJ1-4
TGTGCCAGCAGCTTAGCAGGGACAGGGAACATTCAGTACTTC	CASSLAGTGNIQYF	TRBD1	.	TRBV7-2	TRBJ2-4
TGTGCCAGCAGCGCCCCCCCGGAGAATGAAAAACTGTTTTTT	CASSAPPENEKLFF	.	.	TRBV9	TRBJ1-4
TGCGCCAGCAGCTTGGCCGAAACAGGGGACGAGCAGTACTTC	CASSLAETGDEQYF	TRBD1	.	TRBV5-1	TRBJ2-7
TGTGCCAGTAGTATTCAGGCTACCTACGAGCAGTACTTC	CASSIQATYEQYF	.	.	TRBV19	TRBJ2-7
TGTGCCAGTAGTCCGGGACAGGGGGCCGCGGCTAACTATGGCTACACCTTC	CASSPGQGAAANYGYTF	TRBD1	.	TRBV19	TRBJ1-2
TGTGCCAGCAGCTTGTCGACAGGCAAACCCTCGACCGGGGAGCTGTTTTTT	CASSLSTGKPSTGELFF	.	.	TRBV7-2	TRBJ2-2
TGCAGCGTTCGGAACACTGAAGCTTTCTTT	CSVRNTEAFF	.	.	TRBV29-1	TRBJ1-1
TGTGCCAGCAGTCCTCAGGGGCGTAACACTGAAGCTTTCTTT	CASSPQGRNTEAFF	.	.	TRBV6-6	TRBJ1-1
TGTGCCTGGAATGCGGGGGCGCCTGGTGAAAAACTGTTTTTT	CAWNAGAPGEKLFF	.	.	TRBV30	TRBJ1-4
TGTGCCAGCACCGGGGGGAGCTACAATGAGCAGTTCTTC	CASTGGSYNEQFF	TRBD2	once	TRBV2	TRBJ2-1
TGTGCCAGTAGTCGGGACTCTGCCTACGAGCAGTACTTC	CASSRDSAYEQYF	.	.	TRBV19	TRBJ2-7
TGTGCCATCAGTGAGTCGTTAGCGGGGCGGTATGGCTACACCTTC	CAISESLAGRYGYTF	.	.	TRBV10-3	TRBJ1-2
TGCGCCAGCAGCCCGACCGGACAGGGTGAAAGCTACACCTTC	CASSPTGQGESYTF	TRBD1	.	TRBV5-1	TRBJ1-2
TGTGCCAGCACCATAGACACTAACTATGGCTACACCTTC	CASTIDTNYGYTF	.	once	TRBV9	TRBJ1-2
TGTGCCATCAGTGAGGGACTCAACACTGAAGCTTTCTTT	CAISEGLNTEAFF	.	.	TRBV10-3	TRBJ1-1
TGCGCCAGCAGCTTGGACAGGGGAGGAGAAAAACTGTTTTTT	CASSLDRGGEKLFF	TRBD1	.	TRBV5-1	TRBJ1-4
TGTGCCAGCAGCCCCTCGGCGGGGGGAACCTACGAGCAGTACTTC	CASSPSAGGTYEQYF	TRBD2	.	TRBV7-9	TRBJ2-7
TGTGCCAGCCGGACGTGGGGGGCAACTAATGAAAAACTGTTTTTT	CASRTWGATNEKLFF	.	.	TRBV19	TRBJ1-4
TGTGCCAGCAGCTTAACGGGGATCGGGATCGGGGCCAACGTCCTGACTTTC	CASSLTGIGIGANVLTF	.	.	TRBV7-8	TRBJ2-6
TGCGCCAGCAGCTTGACCACTCTCGGTGGCTACACCTTC	CASSLTTLGGYTF	.	few	TRBV5-1	TRBJ1-2
TGTGCCAGCAGCTTAGCCGGGGGGGCGGTAGATACGCAGTATTTT	CASSLAGGAVDTQYF	TRBD2	.	TRBV7-6	TRBJ2-3
TGTGCCAGCAGGTCCGGGGACGAGCAGTACTTC	CASRSGDEQYF	.	.	TRBV6-5	TRBJ2-7
TGTGCCAGCAGATTTACCGGGGACAGCCATCAGCCCCAGCATTTT	CASRFTGDSHQPQHF	TRBD1	.	TRBV6-5	TRBJ1-5
TGCAGCCCCGAGGGTCTCATAAAATACGAGCAGTACTTC	CSPEGLIKYEQYF	.	.	TRBV29-1	TRBJ2-7
TGCGCCAGCAGCCAGACTAGCGGGGGATCCCCCTACGAGCAGTACTTC	CASSQTSGGSPYEQYF	TRBD2	.	TRBV4-1	TRBJ2-7